This T cell receptor beta chain was sequenced in a study of T-cell memory formation after mild COVID-19. Turning to the study itself: The TCR clusters were mostly specific to one donor. Study-level results: CM and EM subsets held most contracting CD4+ clones; EMRA held CD8+ ones. Pre-infection memory contained some responding clones, which suggested that cross-reactive memory had joined.

The germline V and J ends were trimmed by 0 bases and 0 bases, with 8 bases remaining between them. CDR1 is SGHRS and CDR2 is YFSETQ in the germline V gene. There are 15 residues in the CDR3. At least ten counts were recorded for this clonotype. Its antigen is not identified. Constant-segment primers served in 5'RACE that generated TCR alpha and TCR beta cDNA libraries bearing sample barcodes and UMIs. Each CDR3 protein gets one entry after TCRdb re-called the 5' RACE reads with MiXCR. The table includes 560,000 or so distinct CDR3 sequences, roughly a sixth detected once. This receptor was taken from an adult woman who had mild COVID-19 (a few samples of this study predate the infection). Cell type and time point are not known. The chain uses TRBV5-1 and TRBJ2-3, with unresolved D. The sequenced sample was PBMCs or a T cell subset sorted from them (not recorded which). As DNA, the CDR3 is TGCGCCAGCAGCTTGGACAGACCAAGCACAGATACGCAGTATTTT. Translated: CASSLDRPSTDTQYF.